Shown below are 10 T cell receptor beta chains from a single sample sequenced in a study of regulatory T cells in long-lasting Graves disease. Relying on iRepertoire HTBI primers and Arm-PCR of CDR3 regions, the team built TCR beta libraries. TCRdb re-called the multiplex PCR reads with MiXCR, one entry per CDR3 protein. The sample has under 300,000 distinct CDR3 sequences; 15% to 20% are singletons. Documented time point: newly diagnosed GD, antithyroid drugs for less than 3 months. The TCR library was made from RNA that had been extracted from PBMCs in TRIzol. This sample also appeared in a second study, on T cells in Graves' hyperthyroidism and ophthalmopathy.

The material sequenced was peripheral blood mononuclear cells (PBMCs), taken at new diagnosis, from a patient treated with antithyroid drugs. The receptors derive from a woman in her 30s with Graves disease.

This clonotype was seen at least ten times. The chain is built from TRBV3-1 and TRBJ1-1, with TRBD1 matching 7 bases. The CDR3 totals 14 residues. V gave up 3 bases and J gave up 3 bases; unmatched junction bases: 4. CDR1 is LGHDT and CDR2 is YNNKEL in the germline V gene (reference sequence). CDR3 residues: CASSHYQGDTEAFF. Here the CDR3 DNA reads TGTGCCAGCAGCCATTATCAGGGGGACACTGAAGCTTTCTTT.

This clonotype occurred many times. The chain carries TRBV20-1 and TRBJ1-5, with D tentatively TRBD1 (5 bases). V was shortened by 5 bases and J by 4 bases, with 12 bases between the two germline ends. This CDR3 region has 13 residues. From germline, CDR1 is DFQATT and CDR2 SNEGSKA (reference sequence). CDR3 in DNA: TGCAGTGCTGGTTCAGGGTCAAATCAGCCCCAGCATTTT. Translation: CSAGSGSNQPQHF.

This clonotype was counted many times. The chain has TRBV5-1 and TRBJ1-1, with unresolved D. Germline V CDR1 and CDR2: SGHRS, YFSETQ. The CDR3 spans 14 residues. V was trimmed by 1 base and J by 3 bases, leaving 10 bases between them. The CDR3 is CASSLPRADTEAFF. The CDR3 DNA reads as TGCGCCAGCAGCTTGCCAAGGGCAGACACTGAAGCTTTCTTT.

The genes are TRBV3-1 and TRBJ1-6; 8 nucleotides agree with TRBD1. Germline-derived CDR1 and CDR2 are LGHDT and YNNKEL (reference sequence). The CDR3 is 15 amino acids. The V and J ends lost 4 bases and 7 bases, in that order; junction bases with no gene match: 6. The chain's CDR3 is CASSPPTGGNSPLHF. The CDR3 DNA is TGTGCCAGCAGCCCCCCAACAGGGGGAAATTCACCCCTCCACTTT.

V and J are TRBV28 and TRBJ1-6; possibly TRBD1 for D (5 bases). The length of the CDR3 is 17 residues. CDR1 and CDR2 (germline): MDHEN, SYDVKM. Between the trimmed V and J ends, which lost 1 base and 8 bases, there was a span of 18 bases. CDR3 protein: CASSLSLGRREYSPLHF. DNA of the CDR3: TGTGCCAGCAGTTTATCCCTGGGGCGGAGGGAGTATTCACCCCTCCACTTT.

This clonotype was counted a few times. It may be a read error: a sequence one base away is much more abundant. The rearrangement links TRBV3-1 to TRBJ2-2; D gene ambiguous. The ends were cut back, 2 bases at V and 0 bases at J, with 4 bases in the middle. There are 14 residues in the CDR3. Germline CDR1 and CDR2: LGHDT and YNNKEL (reference sequence). The CDR3 nucleotides read TGTGCCAGCAGCCAACTGTCGAACACCGGGGAGCTGTTTTTT. Its protein product is CASSQLSNTGELFF.

This clonotype was detected many times. V gene TRBV11-2 combines with J gene TRBJ1-3; 7 bases match TRBD1. J was trimmed by 2 bases and V by 6 bases; bases with no gene match: 10. The length of the CDR3 is 16 residues. In germline, CDR1 is SGHAT, CDR2 FQNNGV. The CDR3 reads CASSPLGQAAGNTIYF. The CDR3 DNA follows: TGTGCCAGCAGTCCCTTAGGACAGGCAGCTGGAAACACCATATATTTT.

This clonotype was counted ten times or more. The gene calls are TRBV6-2 or TRBV6-3 and TRBJ2-1, with D tentatively TRBD1 (5 bases). In germline, CDR1 is MNHEY, CDR2 SVGEGT. Deletions cut 2 bases from V and 7 bases from J, with 21 bases between. This CDR3 spans 17 amino acids. CDR3 in DNA: TGTGCCAGCAGTTACCCCGCCAGGGATCCCAACCAAAATGAGCAGTTCTTC. Its protein is CASSYPARDPNQNEQFF.

This clonotype showed up many times. The chain is built from TRBV5-1 and TRBJ2-7, with 7 bases fitting TRBD1. Germline V gene lookup returns CDR1 SGHRS and CDR2 YFSETQ. The CDR3 is made up of 13 amino acids. V lost 4 bases to trimming and J lost 4 bases; unmatched junction nucleotides: 5. CDR3 residues: CASSQDRTYEQYF. In nucleotides, the CDR3 is TGCGCCAGCAGCCAGGACAGGACGTACGAGCAGTACTTC.

This clonotype was observed a few times. The chain couples TRBV14 to TRBJ2-2; 10 bases agree with TRBD1. Unmatched junction bases numbered 3, after V lost 4 bases and J lost 7 bases. Germline V gene sequence: CDR1 SGHDN, CDR2 FVKESK. This CDR3 spans 14 amino acids. The CDR3 nucleotides are TGTGCCAGCAGCCGGGACAGGGGAGGCGGGGAGCTGTTTTTT. Translated, it gives CASSRDRGGGELFF.